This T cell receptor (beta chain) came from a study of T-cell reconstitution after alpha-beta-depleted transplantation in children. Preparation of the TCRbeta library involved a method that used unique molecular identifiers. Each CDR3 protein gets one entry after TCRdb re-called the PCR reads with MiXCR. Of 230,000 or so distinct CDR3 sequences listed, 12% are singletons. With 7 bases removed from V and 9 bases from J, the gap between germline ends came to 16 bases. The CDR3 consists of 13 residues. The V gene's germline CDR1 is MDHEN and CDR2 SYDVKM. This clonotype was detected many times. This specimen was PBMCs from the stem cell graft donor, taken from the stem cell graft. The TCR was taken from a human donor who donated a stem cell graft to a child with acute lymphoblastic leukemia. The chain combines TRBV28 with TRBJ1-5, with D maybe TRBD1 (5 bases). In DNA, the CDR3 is TGTGCCAGCACCCTGGGGGGGAGGAGGCCCCAGCATTTT. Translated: CASTLGGRRPQHF.